What follows are 27 T cell receptor beta chains derived from one specimen sequenced in a study of PD-1 blockade in classical Hodgkin lymphoma. Each of the patients experienced relapse following autologous stem cell transplantation, and their brentuximab vedotin exposure differed. Only in-frame clones appear in the TCRdb table, and some are missing; sequencing was by immunoSEQ multiplex PCR. The sample yields around 45,000 clones, roughly 70% seen once. Sequencing was performed on peripheral blood mononuclear cells (PBMCs), taken before the second cycle of nivolumab. Receptors originate from a human donor with classical Hodgkin lymphoma.

The rearrangement links TRBV5-1 to TRBJ2-2, with 7 nucleotides matching TRBD1. Per the germline V gene, CDR1 is SGHRS and CDR2 is YFSETQ. The CDR3 has 14 amino acids. Trimming cost V 2 bases and J 6 bases; bases outside gene matches: 4. This CDR3 reads CASSFGRGSGELFF. The CDR3, as DNA: TGCGCCAGCAGCTTTGGCAGGGGGTCCGGGGAGCTGTTTTTT.

The rearrangement joins TRBV6-1 to TRBJ2-5, with TRBD1 identical over 7 bases. Trimming removed 8 bases from V and 2 bases from J; junction bases left unmatched: 5. From germline, CDR1 is MNHNS and CDR2 SASEGT. The CDR3 has 13 amino acids. CDR3 sequence: CASRTGLQETQYF. The CDR3, as DNA: TGTGCCAGCCGGACAGGTCTTCAAGAGACCCAGTACTTC.

The chain employs TRBV29-1 and TRBJ1-2; unclear D gene. The CDR3 sequence is 12 residues long. Trimming stripped 0 bases from V and 4 bases from J, with 6 bases between. Per germline, CDR1 SQVTM and CDR2 ANQGSEA. The CDR3, as DNA: TGCAGCGTTGAAGACAGTCCCTATGGCTACACCTTC. This sequence encodes CSVEDSPYGYTF.

The chain couples TRBV14 to TRBJ2-3; D remains ambiguous. Germline V gene data show CDR1 as SGHDN and CDR2 as FVKESK. CDR3 length: 12 amino acids. Trimming pared 4 bases from V and 6 bases from J, leaving 8 bases between. The CDR3 region has the DNA TGTGCCAGCAGCCTTCTAGGGGATACGCAGTATTTT. It specifies CASSLLGDTQYF.

This clone was seen only once. The CDR3 DNA is TGTGCCAGCGACGAGGGGCAGTTAGGCTACACCTTC. Translated, it gives CASDEGQLGYTF. This chain links TRBV9 with TRBJ1-2; perhaps TRBD1 as D (5 bases). V lost 7 bases and J 8 bases, leaving 15 bases between the germline ends. The CDR3 extends over 12 amino acids. Looked up from germline, CDR1 is SGDLS and CDR2 is YYNGEE.

J is TRBJ2-1 and V is TRBV5-1; D unclear. From germline, CDR1 is SGHRS and CDR2 YFSETQ. V was pared by 6 bases and J by 0 bases, with 13 bases between. CDR3 length equals 15 residues. This CDR3 is CASTTRRNSYNEQFF. CDR3 sequence (DNA): TGCGCCAGCACCACTCGCAGGAACTCCTACAATGAGCAGTTCTTC.

CDR3 DNA sequence: TGTGCCAGCACGATTTTGGGAGGGCCTTACAATGAGCAGTTCTTC. Its protein product is CASTILGGPYNEQFF. The gene calls are TRBV27 and TRBJ2-1; 7 bases map to TRBD2. V shed 7 bases and J 4 bases; nucleotides not matched to a gene: 10. The CDR3 runs 15 residues. Germline V lookup: CDR1 MNHEY, CDR2 SMNVEV (reference sequence).

This chain uses TRBV6-6 with TRBJ1-3; TRBD1 agrees at 8 bases. Germline CDR1 MNHNY, CDR2 SVGAGI (reference sequence). The CDR3 extends over 16 amino acids. The ends lost 6 bases at V and 0 bases at J; junction bases unmatched: 7. The CDR3, as DNA: TGTGCCAGCAGCCGACAGGGGAAGCTCTCTGGAAACACCATATATTTT. It translates to CASSRQGKLSGNTIYF.

The chain joins TRBV2 to TRBJ1-5, with D maybe TRBD1 (6 bases). This CDR3 region has 15 residues. V was shortened by 6 bases and J by 9 bases, with 21 bases between the two germline ends. Germline V CDR1 and CDR2: SNHLY, FYNNEI. The CDR3 DNA reads as TGTGCCAGCAGGGAAAGTGAATGGACCAGGGGGCCCCAGCATTTT. Protein: CASRESEWTRGPQHF.

This clone came up a few times. The gene calls are TRBV7-9 and TRBJ2-7, with 7 nucleotides matching TRBD2. Germline assignment: CDR1 SEHNR and CDR2 FQNEAQ (reference sequence). The CDR3 is 13 amino acids. V lost 5 bases, J lost 3 bases, and 4 bases stayed unmatched. The chain's CDR3 is CASSEGLVYEQYF. In DNA, the CDR3 is TGTGCCAGCAGCGAAGGACTAGTCTACGAGCAGTACTTC.

This rearrangement joins TRBV6-1 to TRBJ1-3; 8 bases map to TRBD1. Germline V CDR1 and CDR2: MNHNS, SASEGT. V lost 6 bases, J lost 0 bases, and 4 bases stayed unmatched. The CDR3 sequence is 15 residues long. CDR3 loop: CASRGQGYSGNTIYF. The CDR3 coding sequence is TGTGCCAGCAGAGGACAGGGCTACTCTGGAAACACCATATATTTT.

This clone is classed as medium-sized. The sample holds other DNA sequences that translate to the same CDR3. The V gene is TRBV6-5, the J gene TRBJ1-2; D unresolved. The CDR3 consists of 13 residues. The germline CDR1 and CDR2 sequences are MNHEY and SVGAGI. Trimming stripped 0 bases from V and 4 bases from J, with 6 bases between. The CDR3 nucleotides read TGTGCCAGCAGTTACTCGCCGCTCTATGGCTACACCTTC. This translates into CASSYSPLYGYTF.

This chain joins TRBV6-6 and TRBJ2-3; D is perhaps TRBD2 (6 bases). V lost 3 bases to trimming and J lost 0 bases, with 13 bases between them. CDR1 is MNHNY and CDR2 is SVGAGI in the germline V gene (reference sequence). This CDR3 is 16 amino acids long. This CDR3 reads CASSYEAGWSTDTQYF. Written as DNA, the CDR3 is TGTGCCAGCAGTTATGAGGCGGGGTGGAGCACAGATACGCAGTATTTT.

CDR3 residues: CASSVAYQDTQYF. The CDR3 DNA is TGTGCCAGCAGCGTAGCTTATCAGGATACGCAGTATTTT. This rearrangement joins TRBV9 to TRBJ2-3, with D unclear. The V gene's germline CDR1 is SGDLS and CDR2 YYNGEE. The CDR3 loop spans 13 amino acids. V gave up 0 bases and J gave up 6 bases, with 8 bases separating them.

By proportion, this clone is medium-sized (0.01 to 0.1%). The V gene is TRBV27, the J gene TRBJ2-3; 11 nucleotides agree with TRBD1. J gave up 5 bases and V 4 bases, and 5 bases lay outside the gene matches. Germline V CDR1 and CDR2: MNHEY, SMNVEV (reference sequence). This CDR3 has 15 residues. The CDR3 loop is CASSSPGQGGDTQYF. The DNA of the CDR3 is TGTGCCAGCAGTTCTCCGGGACAGGGGGGAGATACGCAGTATTTT.

This clone was seen at least ten times. The genes are TRBV7-6 and TRBJ1-1; 7 nucleotides agree with TRBD1. Germline V lookup: CDR1 SGHVS, CDR2 FNYEAQ. The CDR3 is made up of 14 amino acids. Trimming cost V 5 bases and J 4 bases; bases outside gene matches: 7. CDR3 in amino acids: CASSAGTGATEAFF. CDR3 in DNA: TGTGCCAGCAGCGCCGGCACAGGGGCCACTGAAGCTTTCTTT. Full variable domain (outside the CDR3, taken from reference TRBV7-6 and TRBJ1-1): GAGVSQSPRYKVTKRGQDVALRCDPISGHVSLYWYRQALGQGPEFLTYFNYEAQQDKSGLPNDRFSAERPEGSISTLTIQRTEQRDSAMYRCASSAGTGATEAFFGQGTRLTVV.

The chain combines TRBV28 with TRBJ2-1; 8 nucleotides agree with TRBD2. The length of the CDR3 is 16 residues. Germline V gene data show CDR1 as MDHEN and CDR2 as SYDVKM. V lost 6 bases and J lost 4; bases outside the gene matches: 11. DNA for the CDR3: TGTGCCAGCAGCCCAGTAAGTCGGGAGGGTTACAATGAGCAGTTCTTC. Translated: CASSPVSREGYNEQFF.

The V and J genes are TRBV6-1 and TRBJ2-1; 7 bases align to TRBD2. J lost 5 bases, V lost 6 bases, and 10 bases had no gene match. From germline, CDR1 is MNHNS and CDR2 SASEGT. The CDR3 is 15 amino acids. The CDR3 nucleotides read TGTGCCAGCAGCGGGGGGTGGGCGCGCAACAATGAGCAGTTCTTC. Encoded protein: CASSGGWARNNEQFF.

This clone has just a few counts. The chain employs TRBV4-3 and TRBJ2-1; TRBD2 agrees at 9 bases. Trimming removed 0 bases from V and 2 bases from J; junction bases left unmatched: 5. Germline V gene sequence: CDR1 LGHNA, CDR2 YSLEER. This CDR3 has 17 residues. The CDR3 DNA sequence: TGCGCCAGCAGCCAAGACGCGGCTAGCGGGGCCTACAATGAGCAGTTCTTC. It encodes CASSQDAASGAYNEQFF.

This rearrangement joins TRBV4-3 to TRBJ1-6; D remains ambiguous. V shed 2 bases and J shed 9 bases, with 11 bases lying between them. The CDR3 runs 14 residues. Per the germline V gene, CDR1 is LGHNA and CDR2 is YSLEER. CDR3: CASSQWLVTSPLHF. The CDR3 DNA sequence: TGCGCCAGCAGCCAATGGCTGGTGACTTCACCCCTCCACTTT.

This chain uses TRBV10-3 with TRBJ1-3; no clear D. Trimming stripped 6 bases from V and 0 bases from J, with 15 bases between. Germline CDR1 and CDR2: ENHRY and SYGVKD. The CDR3 length is 16 residues. The CDR3 DNA reads as TGTGCCATCAGGTCCGTGGACTCAAACTCTGGAAACACCATATATTTT. It codes for CAIRSVDSNSGNTIYF.

The V call is TRBV29-1, the J call TRBJ1-1; tentative D call: TRBD1 (5 bases). CDR1 and CDR2 (germline): SQVTM, ANQGSEA. The CDR3 runs to 14 residues. V was pared by 4 bases and J by 1 base, with 13 bases between. The CDR3, as DNA: TGCAGCGTTGGATCTGGGGCAGAGAACACTGAAGCTTTCTTT. Encoded protein: CSVGSGAENTEAFF. Looking up the rest from reference TRBV29-1 and TRBJ1-1 gives the full variable domain: SAVISQKPSRDICQRGTSLTIQCQVDSQVTMMFWYRQQPGQSLTLIATANQGSEATYESGFVIDKFPISRPNLTFSTLTVSNMSPEDSSIYLCSVGSGAENTEAFFGQGTRLTVV.

The chain recombines TRBV19 with TRBJ1-1; D ambiguous. This CDR3 contains 12 residues. The V end was cut by 9 bases, the J end by 6 bases, with 14 bases between. CDR1 is LNHDA and CDR2 is SQIVND in the germline V gene (reference sequence). The CDR3 is CASISDRAEAFF. CDR3 in DNA: TGTGCCAGCATATCTGACCGGGCTGAAGCTTTCTTT.

V is TRBV5-6 and J is TRBJ1-1; D may be TRBD1 (5 bases). V shed 5 bases and J shed 3 bases, with 8 bases lying between them. CDR1 and CDR2 from the germline V gene are SGHDT and YYEEEE. The CDR3 spans 12 residues. CDR3 protein: CASSGGYTEAFF. The CDR3 DNA reads as TGTGCCAGCAGTGGGGGTTACACTGAAGCTTTCTTT.

A word on this clone: The sample carries other DNA sequences with the same CDR3. The chain recombines TRBV6-5 with TRBJ2-2; D unresolved. Trimming removed 2 bases from V and 6 bases from J, with 4 bases in between. CDR3 length equals 12 residues. Germline V gene sequence: CDR1 MNHEY, CDR2 SVGAGI. The CDR3 region is CASSYGSGELFF. CDR3 DNA sequence: TGTGCCAGCAGTTACGGTTCCGGGGAGCTGTTTTTT.

There are a few counts of this clone. The V call is TRBV7-9, the J call TRBJ2-5; D uncertain. The CDR3 sequence is 12 residues long. Germline V gene data show CDR1 as SEHNR and CDR2 as FQNEAQ (reference sequence). Trimming shortened V by 0 bases and J by 13 bases, and 12 bases separated the two germline ends. In DNA form, the CDR3 reads TGTGCCAGCAGCTTAGCGGGGTCCCATGGGTACTTC. Protein product: CASSLAGSHGYF.

This chain links TRBV29-1 with TRBJ1-2, with 7 positions matching TRBD1. This CDR3 region has 11 residues. V dropped 8 bases and J dropped 7; count of bases not matched to a gene: 7. Germline loops: CDR1 SQVTM, CDR2 ANQGSEA. The CDR3 loop is CSTQQGLGYTF. The CDR3, as DNA: TGCAGCACTCAACAGGGGCTTGGCTACACCTTC.